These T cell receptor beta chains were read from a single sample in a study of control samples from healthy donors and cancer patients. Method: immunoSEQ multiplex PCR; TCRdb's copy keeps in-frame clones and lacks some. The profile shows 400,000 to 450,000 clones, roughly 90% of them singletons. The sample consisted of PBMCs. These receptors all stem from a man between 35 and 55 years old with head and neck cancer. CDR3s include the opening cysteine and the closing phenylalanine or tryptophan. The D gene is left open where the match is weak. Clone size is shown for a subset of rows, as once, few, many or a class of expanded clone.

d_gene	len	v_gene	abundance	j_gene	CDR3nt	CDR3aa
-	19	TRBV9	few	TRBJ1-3	TGTGCCAGCAGCCCTAGGGCCCAGTCCGAGGGGCCCTCTGGAAACACCATATATTTT	CASSPRAQSEGPSGNTIYF
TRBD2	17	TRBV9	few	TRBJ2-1	TGTGCCAGCAGCGTCCCACTAGCGGGGGGGGGCTACAATGAGCAGTTCTTC	CASSVPLAGGGYNEQFF
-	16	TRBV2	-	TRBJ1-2	TGTGCCAGCAGTGAACGGGCGGGTCGTAGGTTGCATGGCTACACCTTC	CASSERAGRRLHGYTF
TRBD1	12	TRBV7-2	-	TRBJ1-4	TGTGCCAGCAGCTTCCCGGACAGGGTACTGTTTTTT	CASSFPDRVLFF
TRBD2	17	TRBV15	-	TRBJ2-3	TGTGCCACCAGCAGAGATACCCGACTAGCGGGAGTGGGTGAGCAGTATTTT	CATSRDTRLAGVGEQYF
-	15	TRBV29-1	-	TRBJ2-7	TGCAGTCCTGCTGGCGGGACTCGGACCCTCTACGAGCAGTACTTC	CSPAGGTRTLYEQYF
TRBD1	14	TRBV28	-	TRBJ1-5	TGTGCCAGCAGCCCCGACAGGGCACGGCAGCCCCAGCATTTT	CASSPDRARQPQHF
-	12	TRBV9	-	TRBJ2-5	TGTGCCAGCAGCTCCAACGCGGAGACCCAGTACTTC	CASSSNAETQYF
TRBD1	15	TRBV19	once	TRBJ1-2	TGTGCCAGTAGTAAGGACAGGGTAGCCTTCTATGGCTACACCTTC	CASSKDRVAFYGYTF
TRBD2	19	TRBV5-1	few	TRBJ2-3	TGCGCCAGCAGCTTGCCCCTAGCGGGAGGGCTATTAGGGGCAGATACGCAGTATTTT	CASSLPLAGGLLGADTQYF
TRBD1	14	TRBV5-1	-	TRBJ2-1	TGCGCCAGCAGCTACCGGGACAGCTACAATGAGCAGTTCTTC	CASSYRDSYNEQFF
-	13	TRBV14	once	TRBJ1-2	TGTGCCAGCAGCCCCTCGGGGGGCGCTGGCTACACCTTC	CASSPSGGAGYTF
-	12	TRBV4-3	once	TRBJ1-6	TGCGCCAGCGGGGGCGGGGATTCACCCCTCCACTTT	CASGGGDSPLHF